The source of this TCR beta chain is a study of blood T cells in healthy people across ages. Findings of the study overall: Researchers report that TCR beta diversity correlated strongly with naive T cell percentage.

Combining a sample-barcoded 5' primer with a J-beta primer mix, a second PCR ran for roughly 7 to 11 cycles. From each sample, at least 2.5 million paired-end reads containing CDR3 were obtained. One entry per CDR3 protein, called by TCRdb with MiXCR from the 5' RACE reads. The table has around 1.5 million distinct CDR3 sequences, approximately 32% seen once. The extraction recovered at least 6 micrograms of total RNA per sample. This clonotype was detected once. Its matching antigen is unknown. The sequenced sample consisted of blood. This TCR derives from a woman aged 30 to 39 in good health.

The CDR3 DNA reads TGTGCCAGCAGCCCCGGGCACCTAACGAACACCGGGGAGCTGTTTTTT. Translation gives CASSPGHLTNTGELFF. The chain employs TRBV5-5 and TRBJ2-2; D remains ambiguous. Germline loops: CDR1 SGHKS, CDR2 YYEKEE (reference sequence). The CDR3 runs to 16 residues. V was cut by 4 bases and J by 0 bases, with 13 bases left in between.